Given below is one T cell receptor (beta chain) in context. This entry comes from a study of cytomegalovirus exposure and HLA in healthy donors. Germline CDR1 is SGHNT and CDR2 is YYREEE (reference sequence). Between the trimmed V and J ends, which lost 5 bases and 1 base, there was a span of 18 bases. This CDR3 has 16 residues. PCR used 60 Vbeta primers and 13 Jbeta primers. TCRdb's copy holds only in-frame clones and misses some; the assay was immunoSEQ multiplex PCR. The data show about 150,000 clones, with 79% seen just once and 3% to 4% held by the top ten. The specimen was PBMCs. The gene calls are TRBV5-4 and TRBJ1-1; D is uncertain. This receptor was taken from a human donor in good health. The CDR3 sequence is CASSREAMGWNTEAFF. DNA of the CDR3: TGTGCCAGCAGTAGGGAGGCTATGGGCTGGAACACTGAAGCTTTCTTT.